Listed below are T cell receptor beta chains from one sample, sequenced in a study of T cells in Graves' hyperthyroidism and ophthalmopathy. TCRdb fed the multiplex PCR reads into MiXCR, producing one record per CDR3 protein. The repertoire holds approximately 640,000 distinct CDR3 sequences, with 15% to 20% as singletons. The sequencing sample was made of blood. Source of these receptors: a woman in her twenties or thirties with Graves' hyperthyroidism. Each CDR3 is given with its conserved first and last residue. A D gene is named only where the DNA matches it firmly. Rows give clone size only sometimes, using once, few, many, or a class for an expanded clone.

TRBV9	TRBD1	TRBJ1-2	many	TGTGCCAGCAGCGTAGCCCGCGGACAGGACGGCTACACCTTC	CASSVARGQDGYTF
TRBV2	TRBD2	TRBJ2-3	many	TGTGCCAGCAGGGAGCGGGAGGTGGGGACAGATACGCAGTATTTT	CASREREVGTDTQYF
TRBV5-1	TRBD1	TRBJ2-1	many	TGCGCCAGCAGCTGGACAGGGTACAATGAGCAGTTCTTC	CASSWTGYNEQFF
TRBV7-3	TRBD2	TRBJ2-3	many	TGTGCCAGCAGCTCTAGCGGGATGGATACGCAGTATTTT	CASSSSGMDTQYF
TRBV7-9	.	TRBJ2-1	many	TGTGCCAGCAGCTTAGGCCTAGGGCGTGAGCAGTTCTTC	CASSLGLGREQFF
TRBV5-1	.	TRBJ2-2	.	TGCGCCAGCAGCCCGGTAGGGGGGACCGGGGAGCTGTTTTTT	CASSPVGGTGELFF
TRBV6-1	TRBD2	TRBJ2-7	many	TGTGCCAGCATTTTTGCCCCGACTAGCTTGTACGAGCAGTACTTC	CASIFAPTSLYEQYF
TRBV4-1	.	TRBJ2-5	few	TGCGCCAGCAGCCAAGATCGGGGCGGGGCAGGGCTCCAAGAGACCCAGTACTTC	CASSQDRGGAGLQETQYF
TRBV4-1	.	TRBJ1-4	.	TGCGCCAGCAGTCAAAGGATGCCAGCTAATGAAAAACTGTTTTTT	CASSQRMPANEKLFF
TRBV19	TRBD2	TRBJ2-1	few	TGTGCCAGTAGCTACCGCGGGAGGGCCGAAGATGAGCAGTTCTTC	CASSYRGRAEDEQFF
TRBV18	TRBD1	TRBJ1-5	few	TGTGCCAGCTCGGGACAGGGGAGTCGCGGCAATCAGCCCCAGCATTTT	CASSGQGSRGNQPQHF
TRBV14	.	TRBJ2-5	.	TGTGCCAGCAACCAAGAAACTGGGTCCCAAGAGACCCTGTACTTC	CASNQETGSQETLYF
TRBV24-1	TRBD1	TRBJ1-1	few	TGTGCCACCAGTGAACAAACAGGGGATGAAGCTTTCTTT	CATSEQTGDEAFF
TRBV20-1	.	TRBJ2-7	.	TGCAGTGCTAGCGAGGGGGGGAGATACGAGCAGTACTTC	CSASEGGRYEQYF
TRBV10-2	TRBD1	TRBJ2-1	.	TGCGCCAGCAAGATACAGGGGTGGGATGAGCAGTTCTTC	CASKIQGWDEQFF
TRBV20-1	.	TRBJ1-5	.	TGCAGTGCTAGAGATAACCTCAATCAGCCCCAGCATTTT	CSARDNLNQPQHF
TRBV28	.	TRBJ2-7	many	TGTGCCACATCATGGAGAGGGGTTCATTCCATTGCCGAGCAGTACTTC	CATSWRGVHSIAEQYF
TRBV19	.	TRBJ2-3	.	TGTGCCACCGGCTTCACAGATACGCAGTATTTT	CATGFTDTQYF
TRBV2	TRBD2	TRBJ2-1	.	TGTGCCAGCACCGGTGGACTAGCGGGAAACGAGCAGTTCTTC	CASTGGLAGNEQFF
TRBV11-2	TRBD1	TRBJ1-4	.	TGCGCCAGCAGCCCCGGGGACAGACGTAATGAAAAACTGTTTTTT	CASSPGDRRNEKLFF
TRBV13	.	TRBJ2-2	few	TGTGCCAGCACCCCGAGGGGATTCACCGGGGAGCTGTTTTTT	CASTPRGFTGELFF
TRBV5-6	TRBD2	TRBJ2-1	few	TGTGCCAGCAGCTTGAAAAGCGGGAGTAATAATGAGCAGTTCTTC	CASSLKSGSNNEQFF
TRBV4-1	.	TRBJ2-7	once	TGCGCCAGCAGCCAAGAGTCCCATACCTACGAGCAGTACTTC	CASSQESHTYEQYF
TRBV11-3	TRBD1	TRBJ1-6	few	TGTGCCAGCAGCCAGAGGACAGGGGTTAATTCACTCCTCCACTTT	CASSQRTGVNSLLHF
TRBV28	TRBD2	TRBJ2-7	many	TGTGCCAGCTTCCCCCCTCCTCATAGCGGGATCCCCTACGAGCAGTACTTC	CASFPPPHSGIPYEQYF
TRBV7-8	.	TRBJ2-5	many	TGTGCCAGCAGCGGACATGGGGGAGAGACCCAGTACTTC	CASSGHGGETQYF
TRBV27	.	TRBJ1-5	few	TGTGCCAGCAGTTTATCGGGCAGGGCGGATCAGCCCCAGCATTTT	CASSLSGRADQPQHF
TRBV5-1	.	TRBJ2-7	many	TGCGCCAGCAGCTCCCGGGACTGGAACTACGAGCAGTACTTC	CASSSRDWNYEQYF
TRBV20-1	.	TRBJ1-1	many	TGCAGTGCTAGATCGATGATACCTGAAGCTTTCTTT	CSARSMIPEAFF
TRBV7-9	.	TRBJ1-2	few	TGTGCCAGCAGCTTAGGGACACGGCCCTCCTATGGCTACACCTTC	CASSLGTRPSYGYTF
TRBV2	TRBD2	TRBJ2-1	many	TGTGCCAGCAGCTTCATCGGGACTAGCGGCTACAATGAGCAGTTCTTC	CASSFIGTSGYNEQFF
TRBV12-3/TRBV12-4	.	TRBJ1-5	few	TGTGCCAGCAGTTTAGGGGGGCATCAGCCCCAGCATTTT	CASSLGGHQPQHF
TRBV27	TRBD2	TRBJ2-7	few	TGTGCCAGCAGTTTGTTAACTAGCGGGGGGACTTCCTACGAGCAGTACTTC	CASSLLTSGGTSYEQYF
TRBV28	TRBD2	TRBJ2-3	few	TGTGCCAGCAGTTCCCCAATGACTAGCGGGAGGGGGAATACGCAGTATTTT	CASSSPMTSGRGNTQYF
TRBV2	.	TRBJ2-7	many	TGTGCCAGCAGTTTCAACGAGCAGTACTTC	CASSFNEQYF
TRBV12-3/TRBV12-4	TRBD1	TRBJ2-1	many	TGTGCCAGCAGTTCGGAACAGGGGGGGCAGTTCTTC	CASSSEQGGQFF
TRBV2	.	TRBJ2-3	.	TGTGCCAGTAAGGGGGTGGCGGGAGGCACAGATACGCAGTATTTT	CASKGVAGGTDTQYF
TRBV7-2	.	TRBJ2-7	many	TGTGCCAGCAGCTTAGAACAGACCTCCTACGAGCAGTACTTC	CASSLEQTSYEQYF
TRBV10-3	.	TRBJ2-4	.	TGTGCCATCAGTGAATCCAGGAGGCAAGACATTCAGTACTTC	CAISESRRQDIQYF
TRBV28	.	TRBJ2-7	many	TGTGCCAGCCTCAGCCCCCGGGACTTCTCCTACGAGCAGTACTTC	CASLSPRDFSYEQYF
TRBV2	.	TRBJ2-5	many	TGTGCCAGCAGTGCTGGCAGGGGTTGGGAGACCCAGTACTTC	CASSAGRGWETQYF
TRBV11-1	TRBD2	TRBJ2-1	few	TGTGCCAGCAGGGGGGGGAGCGGGCTTCCCAATGAGCAGTTCTTC	CASRGGSGLPNEQFF
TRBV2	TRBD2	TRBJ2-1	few	TGTGCCAGCAGTATACTAGCGGGAGGGGCCGTCTTC	CASSILAGGAVF
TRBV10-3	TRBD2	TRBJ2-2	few	TGTGCCATCAGGAGCGGGAGAGACACCGGGGAGCTGTTTTTT	CAIRSGRDTGELFF
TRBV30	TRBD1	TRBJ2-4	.	TGTGCCTGGAGAGGACAGGGTGGCAAAAACATTCAGTACTTC	CAWRGQGGKNIQYF
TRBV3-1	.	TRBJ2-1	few	TGTGCCAGCAGCCTCTTTACGGAGTCCCATGAGCAGTTCTTC	CASSLFTESHEQFF
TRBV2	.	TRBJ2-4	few	TGTGCCAGCCTATTCTTCCCAGGGGCAGCCAAAAACATTCAGTACTTC	CASLFFPGAAKNIQYF
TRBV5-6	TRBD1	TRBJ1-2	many	TGTGCCAGCAGCTCCCTTACAGGGGTTAACTATGGCTACACCTTC	CASSSLTGVNYGYTF
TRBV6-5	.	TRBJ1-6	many	TGTGCCAGCAGTTACGGGGGGAACTCCTATAATTCACCCCTCCACTTT	CASSYGGNSYNSPLHF
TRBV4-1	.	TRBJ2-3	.	TGCGCCAGCAGCCAAGACTGGGGCAGGCCCACAGATACGCAGTATTTT	CASSQDWGRPTDTQYF
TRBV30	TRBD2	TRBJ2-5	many	TGTGCCTGGAGTGTAACTAGCGCAGAGACCCAGTACTTC	CAWSVTSAETQYF
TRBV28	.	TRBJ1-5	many	TGTGCCAGCAGTTCTCAGGGCGGGATTCAGCCCCAGCATTTT	CASSSQGGIQPQHF